Listed below are T cell receptor beta chains from one sample, sequenced in a study of blood T cells in healthy people across ages. TCRdb re-called the 5' RACE reads through MiXCR, storing one row per CDR3 protein. The data show 1.5 million to 2 million distinct CDR3 sequences, 28% seen once. The sample consisted of blood. The receptor set was obtained from a woman between 25 and 40 years old in good health. Each CDR3 is given with its conserved first and last residue. The order of the fields is D gene, V gene, clone size, J gene, CDR3 protein, CDR3 DNA. D genes are given only for firm matches. Some rows have no size entry. The others give once, few or many, or a class for an expanded clone.

D: NA
V: TRBV18
size: NA
J: TRBJ1-2
CDR3: CASSLLEGGDYGYTF
DNA: TGTGCCAGCTCACTCCTCGAGGGCGGAGACTATGGCTACACCTTC

D: TRBD2
V: TRBV20-1
size: few
J: TRBJ2-7
CDR3: CSARPLLAGKYNEQYF
DNA: TGCAGTGCTAGGCCGCTCCTAGCGGGAAAGTACAATGAGCAGTACTTC

D: NA
V: TRBV20-1
size: few
J: TRBJ2-5
CDR3: CSAEGSGKTQYF
DNA: TGCAGTGCTGAGGGGTCGGGAAAGACCCAGTACTTC

D: TRBD1
V: TRBV12-5
size: NA
J: TRBJ2-3
CDR3: CASGNRDRGLRDTQYF
DNA: TGTGCTAGTGGGAACCGGGACAGGGGGCTAAGAGATACGCAGTATTTT

D: NA
V: TRBV28
size: many
J: TRBJ2-7
CDR3: CASSLHPGEQYF
DNA: TGTGCCAGCAGTTTACACCCTGGGGAGCAGTACTTC

D: TRBD2
V: TRBV15
size: NA
J: TRBJ2-1
CDR3: CATSSLGTSDEQFF
DNA: TGTGCCACCAGCAGTCTCGGGACTAGCGATGAGCAGTTCTTC

D: NA
V: TRBV20-1
size: few
J: TRBJ2-7
CDR3: CSAMYGGSYEQYF
DNA: TGCAGTGCTATGTACGGGGGCTCCTACGAGCAGTACTTC

D: NA
V: TRBV20-1
size: few
J: TRBJ1-4
CDR3: CSASAGTQLFF
DNA: TGCAGTGCTAGTGCCGGGACACAACTGTTTTTT

D: TRBD1
V: TRBV10-3
size: many
J: TRBJ2-7
CDR3: CAISRTGPRTEQYF
DNA: TGTGCCATCAGCCGGACAGGGCCACGAACGGAGCAGTACTTC

D: NA
V: TRBV3-1
size: few
J: TRBJ1-2
CDR3: CASSQVGHGYTF
DNA: TGTGCCAGCAGCCAAGTAGGGCATGGCTACACCTTC

D: NA
V: TRBV6-5
size: many
J: TRBJ2-5
CDR3: CASRPGGRETQYF
DNA: TGTGCCAGCAGGCCGGGGGGCCGGGAGACCCAGTACTTC

D: TRBD2
V: TRBV10-3
size: many
J: TRBJ2-7
CDR3: CAISEGIGGRTYEQYF
DNA: TGTGCCATCAGTGAAGGTATAGGCGGGAGGACGTACGAGCAGTACTTC

D: TRBD1
V: TRBV10-3
size: many
J: TRBJ2-3
CDR3: CAISESGTGAGDTDTQYF
DNA: TGTGCCATCAGTGAGTCCGGGACAGGGGCCGGAGACACAGATACGCAGTATTTT

D: NA
V: TRBV7-2
size: NA
J: TRBJ2-5
CDR3: CASSLVMGETQYF
DNA: TGTGCCAGCAGCTTAGTAATGGGGGAGACCCAGTACTTC

D: NA
V: TRBV6-5
size: few
J: TRBJ2-3
CDR3: CASSKYPGAQGDTQYF
DNA: TGTGCCAGCAGCAAGTACCCCGGGGCCCAAGGGGATACGCAGTATTTT

D: TRBD1
V: TRBV12-3/TRBV12-4
size: NA
J: TRBJ2-1
CDR3: CASSLAQGYEQFF
DNA: TGTGCCAGCAGTTTAGCACAGGGGTATGAGCAGTTCTTC

D: NA
V: TRBV19
size: NA
J: TRBJ2-7
CDR3: CASRSTGIYEQYF
DNA: TGTGCCAGTAGATCTACCGGGATCTACGAGCAGTACTTC

D: TRBD2
V: TRBV5-1
size: few
J: TRBJ2-1
CDR3: CASSITSETNNEQFF
DNA: TGCGCCAGCAGTATAACTAGCGAAACCAACAATGAGCAGTTCTTC

D: TRBD2
V: TRBV5-4
size: NA
J: TRBJ2-1
CDR3: CASGLALAGALGEQFF
DNA: TGTGCCAGCGGCTTGGCCCTAGCGGGAGCGTTGGGTGAGCAGTTCTTC

D: NA
V: TRBV20-1
size: many
J: TRBJ2-1
CDR3: CSARDLPERLTDEQFF
DNA: TGCAGTGCTAGAGATCTCCCGGAGCGTTTAACGGATGAGCAGTTCTTC

D: TRBD2
V: TRBV5-6
size: NA
J: TRBJ2-7
CDR3: CASSGRLAGGEQYF
DNA: TGTGCCAGCAGCGGACGACTAGCGGGAGGGGAGCAGTACTTC

D: NA
V: TRBV30
size: NA
J: TRBJ1-1
CDR3: CAWSVPWNTEAFF
DNA: TGTGCCTGGAGTGTACCCTGGAACACTGAAGCTTTCTTT

D: TRBD2
V: TRBV12-3/TRBV12-4
size: NA
J: TRBJ2-3
CDR3: CASSFPRGADTDTQYF
DNA: TGTGCCAGCAGTTTCCCGCGGGGGGCCGACACAGATACGCAGTATTTT

D: NA
V: TRBV4-1
size: many
J: TRBJ2-1
CDR3: CASSQDKVDNEQFF
DNA: TGCGCCAGCAGCCAAGATAAGGTTGACAATGAGCAGTTCTTC

D: TRBD2
V: TRBV20-1
size: NA
J: TRBJ2-5
CDR3: CSARGDLAGAQETQYF
DNA: TGCAGTGCTAGAGGTGACCTAGCGGGAGCACAAGAGACCCAGTACTTC

D: NA
V: TRBV9
size: many
J: TRBJ2-5
CDR3: CASSGSNRLETQYF
DNA: TGTGCCAGCAGCGGGTCCAACAGATTAGAGACCCAGTACTTC

D: TRBD2
V: TRBV25-1
size: NA
J: TRBJ2-1
CDR3: CASRDSGRPEQFF
DNA: TGTGCCAGCCGAGATAGCGGGAGGCCAGAGCAGTTCTTC

D: NA
V: TRBV7-2
size: NA
J: TRBJ1-2
CDR3: CASSPGGAVNYVYTF
DNA: TGTGCCAGCAGCCCCGGGGGGGCAGTTAACTATGTCTACACCTTC

D: NA
V: TRBV5-1
size: NA
J: TRBJ2-4
CDR3: CASSSFQGGPKNIQYF
DNA: TGCGCCAGCAGCTCGTTCCAGGGGGGACCCAAAAACATTCAGTACTTC

D: NA
V: TRBV7-9
size: NA
J: TRBJ2-1
CDR3: CARSTDYQGEQFF
DNA: TGTGCCCGCAGCACAGACTACCAGGGTGAGCAGTTCTTC

D: NA
V: TRBV6-5
size: NA
J: TRBJ2-3
CDR3: CTSSYSNTDTQYF
DNA: TGTACCAGCAGTTACTCGAACACAGATACGCAGTATTTT

D: NA
V: TRBV20-1
size: NA
J: TRBJ2-7
CDR3: CSAFQDSSSYEQYF
DNA: TGCAGTGCTTTTCAGGACTCCTCCTCCTACGAGCAGTACTTC

D: NA
V: TRBV18
size: NA
J: TRBJ1-2
CDR3: CASSPEVGGYTF
DNA: TGTGCCAGCTCACCTGAAGTGGGTGGCTACACCTTC

D: TRBD1
V: TRBV5-1
size: few
J: TRBJ1-1
CDR3: CASSLSSGGVNTEAFF
DNA: TGCGCCAGCAGCTTGTCTTCAGGGGGCGTGAACACTGAAGCTTTCTTT

D: NA
V: TRBV28
size: NA
J: TRBJ2-1
CDR3: CASSPPGVRNEQFF
DNA: TGTGCCAGCAGCCCCCCAGGGGTAAGGAATGAGCAGTTCTTC

D: NA
V: TRBV7-2
size: many
J: TRBJ1-5
CDR3: CASSLGGTGNQPQHF
DNA: TGTGCCAGCAGCTTAGGGGGCACGGGCAATCAGCCCCAGCATTTT

D: NA
V: TRBV12-3/TRBV12-4
size: NA
J: TRBJ2-4
CDR3: CASSPAGLAKNIQYF
DNA: TGTGCCAGCAGCCCCGCGGGACTAGCCAAAAACATTCAGTACTTC

D: TRBD1
V: TRBV20-1
size: many
J: TRBJ2-1
CDR3: CSASGDRRRNEQFF
DNA: TGCAGTGCTAGTGGGGACAGGAGGAGGAATGAGCAGTTCTTC

D: NA
V: TRBV18
size: NA
J: TRBJ2-4
CDR3: CASSPNRGGGNIQYF
DNA: TGTGCCAGCTCACCGAACAGGGGGGGGGGAAACATTCAGTACTTC

D: TRBD1
V: TRBV24-1
size: NA
J: TRBJ2-1
CDR3: CATSRTGIGEQFF
DNA: TGTGCCACCAGTCGGACAGGGATCGGCGAGCAGTTCTTC

D: TRBD1
V: TRBV5-1
size: NA
J: TRBJ1-1
CDR3: CTSSLSETGVSTEAFF
DNA: TGCACCAGCAGCTTATCCGAGACAGGGGTAAGCACTGAAGCTTTCTTT

D: TRBD1
V: TRBV4-3
size: once
J: TRBJ1-1
CDR3: CASSQNPGGESGAFF
DNA: TGCGCCAGCAGCCAGAACCCAGGGGGGGAAAGTGGAGCTTTCTTT

D: NA
V: TRBV10-3
size: NA
J: TRBJ1-1
CDR3: CAINSGRVEPLAFF
DNA: TGTGCCATCAACAGCGGCAGGGTAGAGCCTCTAGCTTTCTTT

D: TRBD2
V: TRBV5-1
size: NA
J: TRBJ2-2
CDR3: CASSSAKPGLAGGYANTGELFF
DNA: TGCGCCAGCAGCTCCGCAAAACCGGGACTAGCGGGGGGCTACGCGAACACCGGGGAGCTGTTTTTT

D: NA
V: TRBV29-1
size: NA
J: TRBJ1-2
CDR3: CSVGANRDGYTF
DNA: TGCAGCGTTGGGGCCAATCGTGATGGCTACACCTTC

D: TRBD2
V: TRBV20-1
size: few
J: TRBJ2-1
CDR3: CSSAGVCNEQFF
DNA: TGCAGCTCAGCGGGAGTCTGTAATGAGCAGTTCTTC